These 21 T cell receptor beta chains were all obtained from the same sample, sequenced in a study of CD8+ T cells in alopecia areata. Treatment noted: oral pan-JAK inhibitor, 5-10 mg twice daily. Following extraction, RNA underwent reverse transcription to cDNA, which served as the sequencing template. Measured with immunoSEQ multiplex PCR; TCRdb has only the in-frame clones, and not every one. The repertoire includes roughly 92,000 clones, approximately 70% of them detected once, and roughly 17% sits in the top ten. This material consisted of CD8+ T cells sorted from blood, taken around week 44, from a patient treated with tofacitinib. The receptors shown here come from a human donor with alopecia areata.

V gene TRBV9 combines with J gene TRBJ2-4; D is perhaps TRBD1 (6 bases). The germline CDR1 and CDR2 sequences are SGDLS and YYNGEE. The CDR3 contains 15 residues. The V end lost 4 bases, the J end lost 8 bases, and 19 bases lay between the germline ends. CDR3 in amino acids: CASSPSGTFGDIQYF. The DNA of the CDR3 is TGTGCCAGCAGCCCGTCCGGGACATTCGGCGACATTCAGTACTTC.

The rearrangement links TRBV10-3 to TRBJ2-7; D not certain. The germline V and J ends were trimmed by 2 bases and 2 bases, with 4 bases remaining between them. Germline CDR1 is ENHRY and CDR2 is SYGVKD. CDR3 size: 12 residues. The CDR3: CAISEPPYEQYF. CDR3 sequence (DNA): TGTGCCATCAGTGAGCCCCCCTACGAGCAGTACTTC.

This clone was seen a few times. The rearrangement links TRBV7-2 to TRBJ2-7; tentative D call: TRBD1 (6 bases). V was trimmed by 5 bases and J by 0 bases, leaving 11 bases between them. Germline loops: CDR1 SGHTA, CDR2 FQGNSA. The CDR3 totals 14 residues. The CDR3 DNA is TGTGCCAGCAGCCCCTACAGGGACTCCTACGAGCAGTACTTC. It yields the protein CASSPYRDSYEQYF.

The rearrangement links TRBV7-2 to TRBJ2-7, with D uncertain. Trimming took off 1 base at V and 6 bases at J, with 10 bases between the two ends. The CDR3 loop spans 13 amino acids. Germline V gives CDR1 SGHTA, CDR2 FQGNSA. The CDR3 loop is CASSLGGSSEQYF. Written as DNA, the CDR3 is TGTGCCAGCAGCTTAGGTGGCTCAAGCGAGCAGTACTTC.

This chain links TRBV13 with TRBJ1-2; D perhaps matches TRBD1 (6 bases). Germline V gene sequence: CDR1 PRHDT, CDR2 FYEKMQ (reference sequence). This CDR3 has 14 amino acids. The germline V and J ends were trimmed by 4 bases and 7 bases, with 16 bases remaining between them. The CDR3 nucleotides are TGTGCCAGCAGCTCGAGCTACAGGGTGGGTGGCTACACCTTC. This sequence encodes CASSSSYRVGGYTF.

J is TRBJ2-5 and V is TRBV6-6; 10 positions agree with TRBD1. Germline-derived CDR1 and CDR2 are MNHNY and SVGAGI (reference sequence). Germline trimming cut 1 base from V and 5 bases from J; bases unmatched to any gene: 7. The CDR3 is made up of 16 amino acids. As DNA, the CDR3 is TGTGCCAGCAGTTACTGGGACAGGGGATCCGGGGAGACCCAGTACTTC. Translation: CASSYWDRGSGETQYF.

There are a few counts of this clone. This chain links TRBV9 with TRBJ1-1; 7 bases are shared with TRBD1. CDR1 is SGDLS, CDR2 YYNGEE, per germline. The trim removed 0 bases at V and 0 bases at J, leaving 8 bases unmatched. There are 17 residues in the CDR3. Here the CDR3 DNA reads TGTGCCAGCAGCGTAGACCAGGGGGAGTACCTGAACACTGAAGCTTTCTTT. Residues: CASSVDQGEYLNTEAFF. The variable domain in full, completed from reference TRBV9 and TRBJ1-1, reads DSGVTQTPKHLITATGQRVTLRCSPRSGDLSVYWYQQSLDQGLQFLIQYYNGEERAKGNILERFSAQQFPDLHSELNLSSLELGDSALYFCASSVDQGEYLNTEAFFGQGTRLTVV.

The chain carries TRBV30 and TRBJ2-5; D gene unclear. The CDR3 has 13 amino acids. Trimming shortened V by 0 bases and J by 1 base, and 6 bases separated the two germline ends. Looked up from germline, CDR1 is GTSNPN and CDR2 is SVGIG (reference sequence). The CDR3 sequence is CAWSVIPQETQYF. In nucleotides, the CDR3 is TGTGCCTGGAGTGTAATACCCCAAGAGACCCAGTACTTC.

The rearrangement uses TRBV19 and TRBJ1-5; TRBD1 agrees at 9 bases. The CDR3 loop spans 17 amino acids. In germline, CDR1 is LNHDA, CDR2 SQIVND (reference sequence). Trimming removed 9 bases from V and 1 base from J; junction bases left unmatched: 13. CDR3 residues: CASHRDREDSSNQPQHF. Written as DNA, the CDR3 is TGTGCCAGCCACCGGGACAGGGAAGACTCAAGCAATCAGCCCCAGCATTTT. The variable domain in full, with the rest retrieved from reference TRBV19 and TRBJ1-5, is DGGITQSPKYLFRKEGQNVTLSCEQNLNHDAMYWYRQDPGQGLRLIYYSQIVNDFQKGDIAEGYSVSREKKESFPLTVTSAQKNPTAFYLCASHRDREDSSNQPQHFGDGTRLSIL.

This clone appeared once. The rearrangement joins TRBV7-9 to TRBJ2-3; D is undetermined. The germline V gene has CDR1 SEHNR and CDR2 FQNEAQ (reference sequence). V was shortened by 4 bases and J by 2 bases, with 10 bases between the two germline ends. The CDR3 totals 14 residues. In DNA form, the CDR3 reads TGTGCCAGCAGCTCCGTGGTGAACACAGATACGCAGTATTTT. This gives the protein CASSSVVNTDTQYF.

The CDR3 region has the DNA TGCAGCGTTGACCTTGGACAGGGAGGTATCTATGGCTACACCTTC. Amino acid sequence: CSVDLGQGGIYGYTF. The chain uses TRBV29-1 and TRBJ1-2; 8 nucleotides match TRBD1. Trimming removed 3 bases from V and 4 bases from J; junction bases left unmatched: 10. CDR1 is SQVTM, CDR2 ANQGSEA, per germline. The CDR3 contains 15 residues.

In this sample, this clone turned up once. In DNA, the CDR3 is TGCGCCAGCAGTGAGTCAATGGCCGGGGAGCTGTTTTTT. This sequence encodes CASSESMAGELFF. V gene TRBV10-1 combines with J gene TRBJ2-2; no reliable D call. CDR1 and CDR2 from the germline V gene are WNHNN and SYGVQD (reference sequence). The V gene lost 0 bases and the J gene lost 6 bases, with 5 bases spanning the gap. The CDR3 runs 13 residues.

The rearrangement joins TRBV7-2 to TRBJ2-5; D gene ambiguous. CDR1 SGHTA and CDR2 FQGNSA come from the germline V gene. Trimming pared 1 base from V and 5 bases from J, leaving 8 bases between. The CDR3 spans 13 residues. The DNA of the CDR3 is TGTGCCAGCAGCTTAGGTCTGCTGGAGACCCAGTACTTC. Its translation: CASSLGLLETQYF. Filled out from reference TRBV7-2 and TRBJ2-5, the complete variable domain reads GAGVSQSPSNKVTEKGKDVELRCDPISGHTALYWYRQSLGQGLEFLIYFQGNSAPDKSGLPSDRFSAERTGGSVSTLTIQRTQQEDSAVYLCASSLGLLETQYFGPGTRLLVL.

The rearrangement links TRBV13 to TRBJ2-1; D might be TRBD2 (6 bases). V gave up 1 base and J gave up 7 bases, with 11 bases separating them. This CDR3 region has 14 residues. CDR1 is PRHDT, CDR2 FYEKMQ, per germline (reference sequence). CDR3 loop: CASSLEGLLNEQFF. The CDR3 DNA sequence: TGTGCCAGCAGCTTAGAGGGACTCCTTAATGAGCAGTTCTTC.

A note on this clone: Different DNA sequences within this sample yield the same CDR3. V usage is TRBV30 and J usage is TRBJ1-1; D is ambiguous. The V gene lost 0 bases and the J gene lost 4 bases, with 3 bases spanning the gap. CDR1 and CDR2 from the germline V gene are GTSNPN and SVGIG (reference sequence). CDR3 length: 11 amino acids. CDR3 residues: CAWSVGTEAFF. The CDR3 DNA reads TGTGCCTGGAGTGTAGGCACTGAAGCTTTCTTT. Full variable domain (missing parts from reference TRBV30 and TRBJ1-1): SQTIHQWPATLVQPVGSPLSLECTVEGTSNPNLYWYRQAAGRGLQLLFYSVGIGQISSEVPQNLSASRPQDRQFILSSKKLLLSDSGFYLCAWSVGTEAFFGQGTRLTVV.

The rearrangement uses TRBV4-3 and TRBJ2-1; 8 positions match TRBD2. Germline loops: CDR1 LGHNA, CDR2 YSLEER. The length of the CDR3 is 16 residues. The V and J ends lost 0 bases and 7 bases, in that order; junction bases with no gene match: 8. CDR3 nucleotides: TGCGCCAGCAGCCAAGATCGGGAGGGAGCGCTAAATGAGCAGTTCTTC. Encoded protein: CASSQDREGALNEQFF.

V and J are TRBV5-1 and TRBJ2-1, with D possibly TRBD1 on 5 matching bases. V lost 2 bases, J lost 8 bases, and 23 bases lay in between. The length of the CDR3 is 17 residues. CDR1 and CDR2 from the germline V gene are SGHRS and YFSETQ. The DNA for the CDR3 is TGCGCCAGCAGCTTCTCTAACTCAGGGAAGAATTTCTATGAGCAGTTCTTC. Its protein product is CASSFSNSGKNFYEQFF.

The rearrangement joins TRBV27 to TRBJ1-6; D is possibly TRBD1 (6 bases). The CDR3 is 14 amino acids. Germline V gene lookup returns CDR1 MNHEY and CDR2 SMNVEV (reference sequence). Trimming took off 5 bases at V and 13 bases at J, with 18 bases between the two ends. Written as DNA, the CDR3 is TGTGCCAGCAGTCCCCAGGGTAAGGGGGAGCCCCTCCACTTT. Protein product: CASSPQGKGEPLHF.

This clone came up many times. Distinct nucleotide sequences in the sample also encode this CDR3. The rearrangement joins TRBV6-4 to TRBJ2-3, with D possibly being TRBD1 or TRBD2 (6 bases each). The CDR3 is 15 residues long. Trimming shortened V by 0 bases and J by 0 bases, and 7 bases separated the two germline ends. Germline V gene lookup returns CDR1 MRHNA and CDR2 SNTAGT. The CDR3 loop is CASSDSGGSTDTQYF. DNA for the CDR3: TGTGCCAGCAGTGACTCAGGGGGGAGCACAGATACGCAGTATTTT.

The chain joins TRBV4-3 to TRBJ1-2; the D gene is possibly TRBD1 (6 bases). Germline CDR1 LGHNA, CDR2 YSLEER. The CDR3 totals 16 residues. Deletions cut 0 bases from V and 4 bases from J, with 15 bases between. The CDR3 nucleotides read TGCGCCAGCAGCCAAGATTTTGGGACAAGGGGCTATGGCTACACCTTC. Residues: CASSQDFGTRGYGYTF.

This clone was observed many times. The genes are TRBV7-8 and TRBJ1-2, with TRBD1 as a possible D gene (5 bases). The CDR3 is 15 residues long. Trimming removed 1 base from V and 5 bases from J, with 14 bases in between. The germline CDR1 and CDR2 sequences are SGHVS and FQNEAQ. The CDR3 is CASSLGDPGEYGYTF. The CDR3 DNA is TGTGCCAGCAGCTTAGGGGACCCGGGCGAGTATGGCTACACCTTC.